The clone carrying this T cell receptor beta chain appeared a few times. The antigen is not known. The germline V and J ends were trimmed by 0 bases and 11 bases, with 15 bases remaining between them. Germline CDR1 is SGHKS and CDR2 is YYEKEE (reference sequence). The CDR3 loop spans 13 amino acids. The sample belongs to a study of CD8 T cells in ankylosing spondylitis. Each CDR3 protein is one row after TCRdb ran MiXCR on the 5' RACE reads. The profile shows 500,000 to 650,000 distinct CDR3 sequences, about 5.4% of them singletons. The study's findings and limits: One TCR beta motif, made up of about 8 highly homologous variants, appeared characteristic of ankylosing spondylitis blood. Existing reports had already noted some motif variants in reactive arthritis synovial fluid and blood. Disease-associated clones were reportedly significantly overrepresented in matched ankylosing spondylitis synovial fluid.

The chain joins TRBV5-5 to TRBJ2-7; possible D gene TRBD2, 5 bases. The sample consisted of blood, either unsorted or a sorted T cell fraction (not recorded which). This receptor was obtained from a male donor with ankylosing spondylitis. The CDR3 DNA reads TGTGCCAGCAGCTTGGGTTGGGGAGTCGGGGAGTACTTC. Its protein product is CASSLGWGVGEYF.